A selection of T cell receptor beta chains follows, all from one sample in a study of cytomegalovirus exposure and HLA in healthy donors. Sequencing was performed with immunoSEQ multiplex PCR; in TCRdb, only in-frame clones are kept and a portion is missing. This table has roughly 150,000 clones, approximately 78% appearing once. The sample comprised PBMCs. These receptors came from a male donor in good health and CMV-seronegative. Each CDR3 is given with its conserved first and last residue. D genes are given only for firm matches. The size field is filled for only some rows; it gives once, few, many or a size class.

d_gene	abundance	v_gene	j_gene	CDR3aa	CDR3nt
TRBD2	.	TRBV2	TRBJ2-5	CASSGGGLAGEETQYF	TGTGCCAGCAGTGGGGGGGGACTAGCGGGAGAAGAGACCCAGTACTTC
TRBD2	.	TRBV4-2	TRBJ2-2	CASSQRLAGYTGELFF	TGTGCCAGCAGCCAAAGACTAGCGGGGTACACCGGGGAGCTGTTTTTT
TRBD1	.	TRBV18	TRBJ2-1	CASSPEDRDYNEQFF	TGTGCCAGCTCACCCGAAGACAGGGATTACAATGAGCAGTTCTTC
TRBD1	.	TRBV7-2	TRBJ1-2	CASSPRVGQTAYGYTF	TGTGCCAGCAGCCCCAGAGTGGGACAGACCGCGTATGGCTACACCTTC
TRBD2	.	TRBV9	TRBJ2-1	CASSTGGLADLEQFF	TGTGCCAGCAGCACCGGAGGACTAGCAGATCTTGAGCAGTTCTTC
TRBD2	.	TRBV19	TRBJ2-1	CASSITSGEFDEQFF	TGTGCCAGTAGTATTACTAGCGGGGAATTCGATGAGCAGTTCTTC
TRBD1	.	TRBV10-3	TRBJ1-1	CAISDRDRENTEAFF	TGTGCCATCAGTGACCGGGACAGGGAGAACACTGAAGCTTTCTTT
TRBD1	.	TRBV27	TRBJ2-7	CASSLYQGAGEQYF	TGTGCCAGCAGTTTATACCAGGGGGCCGGCGAGCAGTACTTC
.	.	TRBV5-1	TRBJ1-2	CASSPDSAYGYTF	TGCGCCAGCAGCCCGGACAGTGCCTATGGCTACACCTTC
TRBD1	.	TRBV29-1	TRBJ1-1	CSVERPGQVTEAFF	TGCAGCGTTGAGAGACCGGGACAGGTCACTGAAGCTTTCTTT
TRBD1	.	TRBV5-1	TRBJ1-4	CASSRLGTGTNEKLFF	TGCGCCAGCAGCCGACTCGGGACAGGGACTAATGAAAAACTGTTTTTT
.	.	TRBV7-5	TRBJ2-5	CARSLERRQETQYF	TGTGCCAGAAGCTTAGAGCGGAGACAAGAGACCCAGTACTTC
TRBD1	.	TRBV7-9	TRBJ1-1	CASSFAGTASMNTEAFF	TGTGCCAGCAGCTTCGCCGGGACAGCAAGTATGAACACTGAAGCTTTCTTT
.	.	TRBV28	TRBJ2-7	CASSNPGDPTYEQYF	TGTGCCAGCAGCAACCCAGGGGACCCTACCTACGAGCAGTACTTC
.	.	TRBV27	TRBJ2-1	CASNRAGSYNEQFF	TGTGCCAGTAATCGGGCGGGAAGCTACAATGAGCAGTTCTTC
TRBD2	.	TRBV7-6	TRBJ2-7	CASSPGASGTYEQYF	TGTGCCAGCAGCCCTGGGGCTAGCGGAACCTACGAGCAGTACTTC
.	once	TRBV7-7	TRBJ2-2	CASSLAPTAGNTGELFF	TGTGCTAGCAGCTTAGCGCCCACGGCGGGGAACACCGGGGAGCTGTTTTTT
TRBD2	once	TRBV6-4	TRBJ2-1	CASSELAGGHEQFF	TGTGCCAGCAGTGAGCTAGCGGGAGGTCACGAGCAGTTCTTC
TRBD2	.	TRBV19	TRBJ2-7	CASSIPLAGGSYEQYF	TGTGCCAGTAGTATTCCTCTAGCGGGCGGTTCCTACGAGCAGTACTTC
.	few	TRBV27	TRBJ2-2	CASSFRLPANTGELFF	TGTGCCAGCAGTTTTCGGTTGCCCGCGAACACCGGGGAGCTGTTTTTT
TRBD1	.	TRBV10-3	TRBJ2-7	CASSGTVFSYEQYF	TGTGCCAGCAGTGGGACAGTCTTTTCCTACGAGCAGTACTTC
.	.	TRBV5-4	TRBJ2-7	CASSLAGLPLYEQYF	TGTGCCAGCAGCTTGGCCGGTTTACCCCTCTACGAGCAGTACTTC
.	.	TRBV9	TRBJ1-4	CASSVGTATNEKLFF	TGTGCCAGCAGCGTAGGGACAGCAACTAATGAAAAACTGTTTTTT
TRBD2	.	TRBV4-2	TRBJ2-3	CASSQEGLSTDTQYF	TGTGCCAGCAGCCAAGAGGGACTAAGCACAGATACGCAGTATTTT
TRBD1	few	TRBV9	TRBJ1-2	CASSPQGQGYGPTF	TGTGCCAGCAGCCCACAGGGACAGGGCTATGGCCCCACCTTC
TRBD2	.	TRBV2	TRBJ2-3	CASRRTSGNTDTQYF	TGTGCCAGCAGACGGACTAGCGGGAACACAGATACGCAGTATTTT
TRBD2	.	TRBV10-3	TRBJ2-1	CAISESKRGGSYNEQFF	TGTGCCATCAGTGAGTCGAAGCGGGGGGGCTCCTACAATGAGCAGTTCTTC
TRBD1	.	TRBV27	TRBJ1-5	CASSARTGGMNQPQHF	TGTGCCAGCAGTGCCAGGACAGGGGGCATGAATCAGCCCCAGCATTTT
.	.	TRBV11-2	TRBJ2-1	CASSLPVIDEQFF	TGTGCCAGCAGCTTACCGGTAATCGATGAGCAGTTCTTC
TRBD1	few	TRBV25-1	TRBJ2-3	CASSPGQGADTQYF	TGTGCCAGCTCCCCGGGACAGGGTGCAGATACGCAGTATTTT
TRBD2	.	TRBV10-3	TRBJ2-2	CAISARLAGGPDTGELFF	TGTGCCATCAGTGCGCGGCTAGCGGGGGGCCCAGACACCGGGGAGCTGTTTTTT
.	.	TRBV5-1	TRBJ2-5	CASSDGSLQETQYF	TGCGCCAGCAGCGACGGGAGCCTCCAAGAGACCCAGTACTTC
TRBD2	.	TRBV6-1	TRBJ2-7	CASSVESSGRAVKGYF	TGTGCCAGCAGTGTCGAGTCTAGCGGGAGGGCCGTTAAAGGCTACTTC
TRBD1	.	TRBV5-8	TRBJ1-2	CASSAGTGVKYGYTF	TGTGCCAGCAGCGCCGGGACAGGGGTTAAATATGGCTACACCTTC
TRBD2	.	TRBV19	TRBJ2-2	CASTPGLAGGVRTGELFF	TGTGCCAGTACCCCGGGACTAGCGGGAGGGGTAAGGACCGGGGAGCTGTTTTTT
.	.	TRBV6-1	TRBJ2-5	CASTRGLEETQYF	TGTGCCAGCACCAGAGGCTTGGAAGAGACCCAGTACTTC
.	.	TRBV7-8	TRBJ1-1	CASSFGETEAFF	TGTGCCAGCAGCTTTGGGGAGACTGAAGCTTTCTTT
TRBD1	.	TRBV2	TRBJ1-2	CASSAKAGTGYGYTF	TGTGCCAGCAGTGCCAAGGCCGGGACAGGCTATGGCTACACCTTC
TRBD1	few	TRBV29-1	TRBJ1-2	CSVETGDNYGYTF	TGCAGCGTTGAGACAGGGGATAACTATGGCTACACCTTC
TRBD1	.	TRBV29-1	TRBJ2-7	CSVGGTGLYEQYF	TGCAGCGTCGGCGGGACAGGCCTTTACGAGCAGTACTTC
TRBD1	few	TRBV7-9	TRBJ2-7	CSSTPGQGSLYEQYF	TGTTCCAGCACCCCGGGACAGGGGTCCCTCTACGAGCAGTACTTC
TRBD2	.	TRBV5-4	TRBJ2-1	CASSPWIAGGLDNEQFF	TGTGCCAGCAGCCCTTGGATAGCGGGAGGGCTTGACAATGAGCAGTTCTTC